The sequence of this T cell receptor (beta chain) was determined in a study of identical twins (dated by TCRdb to the mid-2010s). Notes on the research overall: The study deep-sequenced TCR alpha and beta repertoires from monozygotic twins, unrelated adults of various ages and cord blood to test whether fetal clonotypes persist. To rule out contamination, replicate twin experiments were performed at different times with different library preparation protocols. The research as a whole found: Abundant cord blood beta clonotypes had fewer insertions, young adult naive repertoires showed a similar but weaker trend, and memory repertoires showed no such trend. Out-of-frame TCR alpha sharing in monozygotic twins was systematically underestimated by recombination models, whereas sharing between unrelated individuals was in agreement with the recombination models. Because the same donors could not be followed over many years, the conclusions relied on cross-sectional statistical analysis. Invariant T cells such as MAIT and iNKT could partly confound zero-insertion analyses, though diverse VJ usage argued against this for most clonotypes. Compared with coincidental sharing between unrelated individuals, out-of-frame TCR alpha sequences shared between twins had an excess of sequences with low generation probability. The excess sharing between twins in beta out-of-frame sequences was weaker because fewer shared sequences reduced the signal-to-noise ratio.

All donors were healthy Caucasians. The study also sequenced three unrelated non-twin adults: a male aged 18 to 29, a male aged 50 to 59 and a female aged 50 to 59. Miltenyi CD45RO+ enrichment and human naive T-cell isolation kits were used to isolate memory (CD45RO+) and naive T cells from PBMC. The library was made by 5' RACE. These reads were obtained on an Illumina HiSeq 2000. A universal primer binding site was introduced by template switching, and a unique molecular identifier was present in the final cDNA, enabling accurate counting of TCR cDNA molecules. Specific primers in the conserved constant-segment region were used to synthesize first-strand cDNA for TCR alpha and beta chains. Each cDNA library was double barcoded, with a SMART-Mk sample barcode plus Illumina barcodes, to control for contamination. Two successive PCR steps introduced TruSeq adapter sequences along with Illumina sample barcodes. TCR alpha and beta cDNA libraries were sequenced on the Illumina HiSeq platform with custom primers. The study's own analysis went as follows. Raw reads were processed with MiGEC to extract unique molecular identifiers, and MiXCR was used to determine CDR3 positions. Recombination models were inferred per individual with the repgenHMM and IGoR tools using an EM algorithm. The analysis of shared clonotypes was done with the tcR package in R, with sharing normalized by the product of cloneset sizes. Out-of-frame nonproductive sequences were analyzed to study raw recombination free of thymic and clonal selection effects. In-frame beta chains were kept once TCRdb had trimmed the public reads at Q25 with fastp and called clones with MiXCR. Every entry covers one CDR3 protein and lists the most common genes and DNA from its rows. Clone size and V and J calls follow TCRdb, not the original study. This sample holds 300,000 to 400,000 distinct CDR3 sequences; approximately 10% were observed only once. Around 8.6% of the sample lies in the top ten.

Reading from cysteine to phenylalanine, the CDR3 counts 14 amino acids. The retained sequence is limited to the CDR3, 42 bases, with the frame set at the first base. CDR1 and CDR2, looked up from the germline V gene, are MGHDK and SYGVNS. V lost 4 bases and J lost 2 bases; the stretch between them is 9 bases long. This clonotype was counted ten times or more. This receptor's antigen is unknown. No quality values exist for individual bases; no much larger clone is one base distant. The chain is encoded by TRBV25-1 joined to TRBJ2-1, with the D gene uncertain. This receptor was identified in a woman aged 50 to 60 in good health. The sequenced sample consisted of naive T cells sorted from blood. The sample's cell subset or site label is to be understood as: cells isolated with a human naive T-cell isolation kit. CDR3 sequence: CASSGRETYNEQFF. The nucleotide sequence reads as follows: TGTGCCAGCAGTGGAAGGGAAACCTACAATGAGCAGTTCTTC.